This T cell receptor (beta chain) was identified during a study of blood T cells in healthy people across ages. The overall study: About one barcoded beta molecule per two T cells was the capture yield of template switching. Study observations and caveats: While age rose, TCR beta diversity per million T cells dropped in a roughly linear way.

A J-beta primer mix and a sample-barcoded 5' primer were used in a second PCR of about 7 to 12 cycles. Each cDNA molecule was tagged by a template-switch adaptor with 12 random nucleotides. TCRdb independently ran MiXCR on the 5' RACE reads; one entry per CDR3 protein. The table lists more than 1.4 million distinct CDR3 sequences, roughly 40% of them singletons. In regard to this clonotype: What it binds is not known.

Every sample yielded at least 7 million isolated PBMCs. Sequencing input: blood. The source is a woman younger than 35 in good health.

The CDR3 region has the DNA TGTGCCAGCTCACTCGACATCGCAGGGGCCGAGCAGTTCTTC. Protein: CASSLDIAGAEQFF. The chain employs TRBV18 and TRBJ2-1; D possibly corresponds to TRBD1 (6 bases). This CDR3 comprises 14 residues. Germline-derived CDR1 and CDR2 are KGHSH and LQKENI. Trimming left V 4 bases short and J 10 bases short, with 17 bases between.